What follows is one TCR beta chain and its context. Its cognate antigen is unknown. This entry belongs to a study of shared clonotypes between healthy human individuals. Study findings and constraints: Generation probability values for non-shared clonotypes were lower than those for clonotypes shared by all four donors. Large sequencing depth failed to make sorted-subset sequencing complete, rarefaction showed.

Germline V gene data show CDR1 as MGHRA and CDR2 as YSYEKL. Trimming shortened V by 2 bases and J by 2 bases, and 5 bases separated the two germline ends. The CDR3 totals 13 residues. The assay was immunoSEQ multiplex PCR, and TCRdb's table has in-frame clones only and misses some. This sample has around 600,000 clones, with roughly 98% found just once. CD45RO-negative CD8 cells positively selected for CCR7 made up the naive population, which excluded terminally differentiated effector memory CD45RA+ cells. The chain couples TRBV4-1 to TRBJ2-3; D is unclear. The specimen was naive CD8+ T cells sorted from blood. This TCR came from a man aged 25 to 45 in good health. DNA for the CDR3: TGCGCCAGCAGCCAACGAAACACAGATACGCAGTATTTT. Protein sequence: CASSQRNTDTQYF.